These 11 T cell receptor beta chains share one sample of origin, sequenced in a study of T cells in Graves' hyperthyroidism and ophthalmopathy. What was amplified from RNA transcripts were TCR beta CDR3 regions. The primer set for the first-round RT-PCR of the TCR CDR3 was HTBI. Using its own MiXCR run on the multiplex PCR reads, TCRdb lists one record per CDR3 protein. The table lists fewer than 750,000 distinct CDR3 sequences, 14% to 15% of them singletons. The source material was blood. Receptors originate from a woman aged 40 to 50 with Graves' ophthalmopathy.

At least ten counts were recorded for this clonotype. This chain uses TRBV12-3 or TRBV12-4 with TRBJ1-2; 10 bases map to TRBD1. The ends lost 3 bases at V and 3 bases at J; junction bases unmatched: 4. The CDR3 covers 15 residues. For the CDR3, the DNA is TGTGCCAGCAGTTTCGGGACAGGGGTGGACTATGGCTACACCTTC. Protein: CASSFGTGVDYGYTF.

This clonotype was counted ten times or more. The rearrangement links TRBV10-3 to TRBJ1-2, with 9 bases matching TRBD1. Germline trimming cut 6 bases from V and 6 bases from J; bases unmatched to any gene: 8. Germline CDR1 and CDR2: ENHRY and SYGVKD. The CDR3 runs 14 residues. The chain's CDR3 is CAIREAGTGNGYTF. The CDR3 DNA reads as TGTGCCATCAGGGAGGCCGGGACAGGGAATGGCTACACCTTC.

This clonotype was seen a few times. The J gene is TRBJ1-2, the V gene TRBV4-1; no clear D gene. The CDR3 totals 15 residues. Germline CDR1 and CDR2: MGHRA and YSYEKL. Trimming shortened V by 4 bases and J by 8 bases, and 20 bases separated the two germline ends. The chain's CDR3 is CASSPLPTASRGYTF. CDR3 DNA: TGCGCCAGCAGCCCCCTCCCCACAGCCTCCAGGGGCTACACCTTC.

This clonotype was recorded at least ten times. At one of its ends the junction is not consistent with the germline gene, which may arise from a read error. The chain has TRBV11-2 and TRBJ1-2; 10 bases match TRBD1. CDR1 and CDR2 from the germline V gene are SGHAT and FQNNGV. This CDR3 region has 12 residues. The CDR3 DNA is TGTGCCAGCAGCTTCCAGACAGGGGGCTTCACCTTC. Translated, it gives CASSFQTGGFTF.

This clonotype was counted at least ten times. The chain joins TRBV20-1 to TRBJ2-7; TRBD1 matches at 9 bases. Trimming took 3 bases from V and 4 from J; bases not matched to a gene: 22. The length of the CDR3 is 19 residues. Germline V gene sequence: CDR1 DFQATT, CDR2 SNEGSKA (reference sequence). CDR3 DNA sequence: TGCAGTGCTAGCCCTTTACAGGGGGCAGAAACCCGCCGGGGGTACGAGCAGTACTTC. Amino acid sequence: CSASPLQGAETRRGYEQYF.

This clonotype was found many times. The genes are TRBV20-1 and TRBJ2-7, with a possible D match to TRBD2 (5 bases). This CDR3 is built from 12 residues. Germline assignment: CDR1 DFQATT and CDR2 SNEGSKA (reference sequence). Trimming left V 0 bases short and J 5 bases short, with 8 bases between. The DNA of the CDR3 is TGCAGTGCTAGAGACGGGGTCCACGAGCAGTACTTC. As protein: CSARDGVHEQYF.

This clonotype was picked up many times. DNA of the CDR3: TGTGCCAGCAGTCCCCGGGGGGTCTACGAGCAGTACTTC. Its translation: CASSPRGVYEQYF. The chain has TRBV28 and TRBJ2-7; TRBD2 aligns across 7 bases. Trimming cost V 5 bases and J 3 bases; bases outside gene matches: 4. From germline, CDR1 is MDHEN and CDR2 SYDVKM. The CDR3 spans 13 residues.

This clonotype was recorded at least ten times. The chain has TRBV20-1 and TRBJ1-1, with D hard to call. Trimming took 4 bases from V and 5 from J, leaving 11 bases between them. This CDR3 is 12 amino acids long. Germline values: CDR1 DFQATT, CDR2 SNEGSKA (reference sequence). The CDR3 DNA sequence: TGCAGTGCTACAGGTAGACGGACTGAAGCTTTCTTT. This gives the protein CSATGRRTEAFF.

This clonotype was recorded at least ten times. The CDR3 DNA reads TGTGCCAGCAGCCTAGGACAGGTCAAAAACATTCAGTACTTC. Translating gives CASSLGQVKNIQYF. V gene TRBV12-3 or TRBV12-4 combines with J gene TRBJ2-4, with 7 bases lining up with TRBD1. The CDR3 has 14 amino acids. Trimming took 6 bases from V and 3 from J; bases not matched to a gene: 5.

This clonotype was seen a handful of times. This rearrangement joins TRBV20-1 to TRBJ1-2; possibly TRBD1 for D (5 bases). V gave up 4 bases and J gave up 4 bases, with 13 bases separating them. There are 13 residues in the CDR3. Per germline, CDR1 DFQATT and CDR2 SNEGSKA (reference sequence). CDR3 sequence (DNA): TGCAGTGCTAAAGAGAGGGGAGTCTATGGCTACACCTTC. Protein: CSAKERGVYGYTF.

This clonotype was seen ten or more times. The chain uses TRBV28 and TRBJ1-1; TRBD1 is a possible D gene (6 bases). The CDR3 sequence is 14 residues long. Germline V gives CDR1 MDHEN, CDR2 SYDVKM. V dropped 5 bases and J dropped 4 bases, with 14 bases sitting between them. The CDR3 region is CASSIGEGGTEAFF. CDR3 coding DNA: TGTGCCAGCAGTATCGGGGAGGGGGGCACTGAAGCTTTCTTT.